The present TCR beta chain was sequenced within a study of T cell changes during pregnancy in multiple sclerosis. The assay was immunoSEQ multiplex PCR, and TCRdb's table has in-frame clones only and misses some. The data show about 21,000 clones, roughly 90% seen once. The J segment lost 6 bases and the V segment lost 2 bases, leaving 7 bases of the junction unmatched. CDR1 LGHNT and CDR2 FRNRAP come from the germline V gene. The CDR3 is 16 amino acids. This chain uses TRBV12-5 with TRBJ2-2; TRBD1 agrees at 9 bases. The sequence derives from a female donor with multiple sclerosis, enrolled in a pregnancy study. Source: CD4+ T cells from peripheral blood mononuclear cells, taken in the third trimester of pregnancy. DNA of the CDR3: TGTGCTAGTGGTTTGTCACAGGGGGCTCTTGCCGGGGAGCTGTTTTTT. Translation: CASGLSQGALAGELFF.